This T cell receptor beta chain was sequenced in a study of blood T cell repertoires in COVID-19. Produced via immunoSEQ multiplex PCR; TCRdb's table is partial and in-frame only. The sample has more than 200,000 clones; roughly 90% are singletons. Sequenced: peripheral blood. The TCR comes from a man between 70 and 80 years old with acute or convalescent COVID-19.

The CDR3 is CASSQTSGGNAEQYF. The CDR3 nucleotides read TGTGCCAGCAGCCAAACAAGCGGGGGGAATGCCGAGCAGTACTTC. V usage is TRBV3-1 (or the pseudogene TRBV3-2) and J usage is TRBJ2-7, with TRBD2 identical over 9 bases. The J segment lost 6 bases and the V segment lost 2 bases, leaving 8 bases of the junction unmatched. CDR1 is LGHDT and CDR2 is YNNKEL in the germline V gene (reference sequence). The CDR3 has 15 amino acids.